These 2 T cell receptor beta chains were all obtained from the same sample, sequenced in a study of T-cell memory formation after mild COVID-19. MiXCR, applied by TCRdb to the 5' RACE reads, yields one record per CDR3 protein. The data contain hundreds of thousands of distinct CDR3 sequences, roughly 18% of them seen just once; the ten biggest clones take up 9.5% to 15%. The sequenced material came from PBMCs or a T cell subset sorted from them (not recorded which). Receptors originate from an adult woman who had mild COVID-19 (a few samples of this study predate the infection). Cell type and time point are not known.

The genes are TRBV4-1 and TRBJ2-7, with D tentatively TRBD1 (6 bases). The CDR3 loop spans 16 amino acids. Germline V gives CDR1 MGHRA, CDR2 YSYEKL. Trimming left V 0 bases short and J 2 bases short, with 14 bases between. For the CDR3, the DNA is TGCGCCAGCAGCCAAGAGATGTCAGGGGACACCTACGAGCAGTACTTC. This gives the protein CASSQEMSGDTYEQYF.

The genes are TRBV5-1 and TRBJ2-1; the match to TRBD1 covers 8 bases. Germline CDR1 SGHRS, CDR2 YFSETQ. The CDR3 has 16 residues. The trim removed 0 bases at V and 7 bases at J, leaving 9 bases unmatched. CDR3 residues: CASSLDRTGTWNEQFF. The DNA for the CDR3 is TGCGCCAGCAGCTTGGACAGGACAGGGACCTGGAATGAGCAGTTCTTC.